These T cell receptor beta chains were read from a single sample in a study of T-cell reconstitution after alpha-beta-depleted transplantation in children. TCRdb redid the calling of the PCR reads with MiXCR, one entry per CDR3 protein. The sample has 230,000 or so distinct CDR3 sequences, around 9.7% seen once; the top ten hold approximately 4.7%. The starting material was PBMCs from the stem cell graft donor, obtained from the stem cell graft. Receptors were obtained from a human donor who donated a stem cell graft to a child with SCID. CDR3s include the opening cysteine and the closing phenylalanine or tryptophan. The D gene is left open where the match is weak. Clone size appears in some rows only: once, few, many, or a class for an expanded clone.

CDR3 protein: CATSPPQGSGSMNTEAFF
CDR3 DNA: TGTGCCACCAGTCCGCCCCAAGGGTCGGGTTCGATGAACACTGAAGCTTTCTTT
J gene: TRBJ1-1
V gene: TRBV15
D gene: .
clone size: many

CDR3 protein: CASSPDTLGTEAFF
CDR3 DNA: TGTGCCAGCAGCCCCGACACCTTGGGGACTGAAGCTTTCTTT
J gene: TRBJ1-1
V gene: TRBV7-2
D gene: .
clone size: few

CDR3 protein: CASSSSVGENIQYF
CDR3 DNA: TGTGCCAGCAGCTCCTCCGTAGGGGAAAACATTCAGTACTTC
J gene: TRBJ2-4
V gene: TRBV7-3
D gene: .
clone size: many

CDR3 protein: CASSLFGRGSSYEQYF
CDR3 DNA: TGTGCCAGCAGTTTATTTGGGCGGGGGAGCTCCTACGAGCAGTACTTC
J gene: TRBJ2-7
V gene: TRBV12-3/TRBV12-4
D gene: TRBD2
clone size: many

CDR3 protein: CSAAHSLYGYTF
CDR3 DNA: TGCAGTGCTGCCCATAGCCTGTATGGCTACACCTTC
J gene: TRBJ1-2
V gene: TRBV20-1
D gene: .
clone size: many

CDR3 protein: CASSQGETEAFF
CDR3 DNA: TGTGCCAGCAGCCAAGGAGAGACTGAAGCTTTCTTT
J gene: TRBJ1-1
V gene: TRBV3-1
D gene: .
clone size: many

CDR3 protein: CASSNGGPNTGELFF
CDR3 DNA: TGCGCCAGCAGCAACGGGGGCCCGAACACCGGGGAGCTGTTTTTT
J gene: TRBJ2-2
V gene: TRBV5-1
D gene: .
clone size: .

CDR3 protein: CASSGGDSLNTEAFF
CDR3 DNA: TGTGCCAGCAGCGGCGGGGACAGTCTGAACACTGAAGCTTTCTTT
J gene: TRBJ1-1
V gene: TRBV9
D gene: TRBD1
clone size: many

CDR3 protein: CASSLRANTGELFF
CDR3 DNA: TGTGCCAGCAGCTTACGAGCGAACACCGGGGAGCTGTTTTTT
J gene: TRBJ2-2
V gene: TRBV7-3
D gene: .
clone size: many

CDR3 protein: CASTRGIGETQYF
CDR3 DNA: TGTGCCAGCACAAGGGGGATCGGTGAGACCCAGTACTTC
J gene: TRBJ2-5
V gene: TRBV5-6
D gene: .
clone size: many

CDR3 protein: CSASAHRDSYEQYF
CDR3 DNA: TGCAGCGCCTCTGCGCACAGGGACTCCTACGAGCAGTACTTC
J gene: TRBJ2-7
V gene: TRBV29-1
D gene: .
clone size: many

CDR3 protein: CASSLKGGESPLHF
CDR3 DNA: TGTGCCAGCAGCTTAAAAGGGGGCGAATCACCCCTCCACTTT
J gene: TRBJ1-6
V gene: TRBV7-3
D gene: TRBD1
clone size: many

CDR3 protein: CASSKGGTPGGYTF
CDR3 DNA: TGTGCCAGCAGCAAAGGCGGGACACCGGGAGGCTACACCTTC
J gene: TRBJ1-2
V gene: TRBV7-9
D gene: .
clone size: few

CDR3 protein: CATSEGGGVLYNEQFF
CDR3 DNA: TGTGCCACCAGCGAGGGAGGGGGTGTGCTCTACAATGAGCAGTTCTTC
J gene: TRBJ2-1
V gene: TRBV15
D gene: .
clone size: many

CDR3 protein: CASSLGGALRYTGELFF
CDR3 DNA: TGTGCCAGCAGCTTAGGGGGGGCGTTACGGTACACCGGGGAGCTGTTTTTT
J gene: TRBJ2-2
V gene: TRBV7-2
D gene: .
clone size: many

CDR3 protein: CATSKDRTYEQYF
CDR3 DNA: TGTGCCACCAGTAAGGACAGGACCTACGAGCAGTACTTC
J gene: TRBJ2-7
V gene: TRBV15
D gene: TRBD1
clone size: many

CDR3 protein: CASSLMMGPGVEQETQYF
CDR3 DNA: TGCGCCAGCAGCTTAATGATGGGACCTGGGGTGGAGCAAGAGACCCAGTACTTC
J gene: TRBJ2-5
V gene: TRBV5-1
D gene: .
clone size: many

CDR3 protein: CASSLTTGGTEAFF
CDR3 DNA: TGCGCCAGCAGCTTGACCACAGGGGGGACTGAAGCTTTCTTT
J gene: TRBJ1-1
V gene: TRBV5-1
D gene: TRBD1
clone size: many

CDR3 protein: CSARAGRASGSSYNEQFF
CDR3 DNA: TGCAGTGCTAGAGCGGGGCGGGCTAGCGGGAGCTCCTACAATGAGCAGTTCTTC
J gene: TRBJ2-1
V gene: TRBV20-1
D gene: TRBD2
clone size: many

CDR3 protein: CASSQDRPGQTNSPLHF
CDR3 DNA: TGCGCCAGCAGCCAAGATCGACCGGGACAGACCAATTCACCCCTCCACTTT
J gene: TRBJ1-6
V gene: TRBV4-3
D gene: TRBD1
clone size: many

CDR3 protein: CASSPKWGQGPGELFF
CDR3 DNA: TGTGCCAGCAGCCCAAAGTGGGGACAGGGGCCCGGGGAGCTGTTTTTT
J gene: TRBJ2-2
V gene: TRBV7-9
D gene: TRBD1
clone size: few

CDR3 protein: CSARDPAGGDYEQYF
CDR3 DNA: TGCAGTGCTAGAGATCCGGCGGGCGGGGACTACGAGCAGTACTTC
J gene: TRBJ2-7
V gene: TRBV20-1
D gene: .
clone size: many

CDR3 protein: CASSLRGPGRAFF
CDR3 DNA: TGTGCCAGCAGTCTCAGGGGGCCGGGGCGAGCTTTCTTT
J gene: TRBJ1-1
V gene: TRBV12-3/TRBV12-4
D gene: TRBD1
clone size: many

CDR3 protein: CASSLETGSGNTIYF
CDR3 DNA: TGCGCCAGCAGCTTGGAAACGGGGTCTGGAAACACCATATATTTT
J gene: TRBJ1-3
V gene: TRBV5-1
D gene: .
clone size: many

CDR3 protein: CASSYPGKTNQPQHF
CDR3 DNA: TGTGCCAGCAGCTACCCTGGGAAGACCAATCAGCCCCAGCATTTT
J gene: TRBJ1-5
V gene: TRBV7-2
D gene: .
clone size: .

CDR3 protein: CASSLMQGARFGYTF
CDR3 DNA: TGTGCCAGCAGCTTGATGCAGGGGGCGCGTTTTGGCTACACCTTC
J gene: TRBJ1-2
V gene: TRBV5-6
D gene: TRBD1
clone size: many

CDR3 protein: CASSLPGVGYEQYF
CDR3 DNA: TGTGCCAGCAGTTTACCAGGGGTCGGCTACGAGCAGTACTTC
J gene: TRBJ2-7
V gene: TRBV28
D gene: .
clone size: many

CDR3 protein: CASSQDRGTNYGYTF
CDR3 DNA: TGTGCCAGCAGCCAAGATAGGGGGACGAACTATGGCTACACCTTC
J gene: TRBJ1-2
V gene: TRBV4-2
D gene: .
clone size: many

CDR3 protein: CASDRLAGTDTQYF
CDR3 DNA: TGTGCCAGCGATCGACTAGCTGGCACAGATACGCAGTATTTT
J gene: TRBJ2-3
V gene: TRBV6-1
D gene: TRBD2
clone size: many

CDR3 protein: CSADREGGDTEAFF
CDR3 DNA: TGCAGTGCTGACAGGGAAGGGGGGGACACTGAAGCTTTCTTT
J gene: TRBJ1-1
V gene: TRBV20-1
D gene: TRBD1
clone size: many

CDR3 protein: CARRGPQPQHF
CDR3 DNA: TGCGCCAGAAGAGGACCTCAGCCCCAGCATTTT
J gene: TRBJ1-5
V gene: TRBV5-1
D gene: .
clone size: many

CDR3 protein: CASRGRTAYEQYF
CDR3 DNA: TGTGCCAGCAGAGGTAGGACAGCCTACGAGCAGTACTTC
J gene: TRBJ2-7
V gene: TRBV7-2
D gene: .
clone size: .

CDR3 protein: CASSLGLAGIFEQFF
CDR3 DNA: TGTGCCAGCAGCTTAGGACTAGCGGGGATATTTGAGCAGTTCTTC
J gene: TRBJ2-1
V gene: TRBV7-8
D gene: TRBD2
clone size: many

CDR3 protein: CASSLAGLAGNEQFF
CDR3 DNA: TGCGCCAGCAGCTTGGCGGGACTAGCGGGCAATGAGCAGTTCTTT
J gene: TRBJ2-1
V gene: TRBV5-1
D gene: TRBD2
clone size: many

CDR3 protein: CASSLDSGFSKTEAFF
CDR3 DNA: TGTGCCAGCAGCTTGGATTCGGGATTCTCGAAGACTGAAGCTTTCTTT
J gene: TRBJ1-1
V gene: TRBV5-5
D gene: .
clone size: .

CDR3 protein: CSARDFGTGTYEQYF
CDR3 DNA: TGCAGTGCTAGAGATTTCGGGACAGGGACCTACGAGCAGTACTTC
J gene: TRBJ2-7
V gene: TRBV20-1
D gene: TRBD1
clone size: many

CDR3 protein: CSARGTGVLTGNTIYF
CDR3 DNA: TGCAGTGCTCGCGGGACAGGGGTGCTCACTGGAAACACCATATATTTT
J gene: TRBJ1-3
V gene: TRBV20-1
D gene: TRBD1
clone size: many

CDR3 protein: CSAEPLTGGTTGELFF
CDR3 DNA: TGCAGTGCTGAACCTTTGACGGGGGGTACGACCGGGGAGCTGTTTTTT
J gene: TRBJ2-2
V gene: TRBV20-1
D gene: TRBD2
clone size: many

CDR3 protein: CASSIRTGYQETQYF
CDR3 DNA: TGTGCCAGCAGCATAAGAACAGGGTACCAAGAGACCCAGTACTTC
J gene: TRBJ2-5
V gene: TRBV7-2
D gene: .
clone size: many